The 20 T cell receptor beta chains in this list originate from one sample, sequenced in a study of identifying expanded T cells in peripheral blood. Only in-frame clones appear in the TCRdb table, and some are missing; sequencing was by immunoSEQ multiplex PCR. The sample lists 95,000 or so clones; around 87% were seen once. The specimen sequenced was blood. Receptors were obtained from a person aged 18 to 70 in good health.

This clone came up once. The rearrangement joins TRBV6-5 to TRBJ2-2; either TRBD1 or TRBD2 may supply D (5 bases each). Germline-derived CDR1 and CDR2 are MNHEY and SVGAGI. V lost 5 bases, J lost 0 bases, and 7 bases lay in between. This CDR3 region has 14 residues. The CDR3 DNA follows: TGTGCCAGCAGTCTGGGGGCGAACACCGGGGAGCTGTTTTTT. Amino acid sequence: CASSLGANTGELFF.

The chain links TRBV7-2 to TRBJ2-5, with D unresolved. This CDR3 has 15 residues. The germline V gene encodes CDR1 SGHTA and CDR2 FQGNSA. V gave up 0 bases and J gave up 5 bases, with 13 bases separating them. Here the CDR3 reads CASSLAPRPGETQYF. CDR3 nucleotides: TGTGCCAGCAGCTTAGCTCCTCGTCCCGGGGAGACCCAGTACTTC.

This clone appeared a few times. The V and J genes are TRBV25-1 and TRBJ1-6; TRBD1 aligns across 9 bases. This CDR3 has 15 residues. Germline V gene lookup returns CDR1 MGHDK and CDR2 SYGVNS. The ends lost 4 bases at V and 14 bases at J; junction bases unmatched: 12. The chain's CDR3 is CASSANTGGLSSLHF. CDR3 sequence (DNA): TGTGCCAGCAGTGCAAATACAGGGGGCCTCTCGTCCCTCCACTTT.

This clone appeared once. The rearrangement joins TRBV23-1 to TRBJ2-4; maybe TRBD2 (5 bases). TRBV23-1 is an ORF, and what it does is uncertain. The CDR3 is made up of 15 amino acids. Trimming pared 2 bases from V and 1 base from J, leaving 9 bases between. The CDR3 reads CASSQMRVAKNIQYF. The CDR3 DNA sequence: TGCGCCAGCAGTCAAATGCGGGTCGCCAAAAACATTCAGTACTTC.

This chain links TRBV5-5 with TRBJ1-2, with D possibly being TRBD1 (6 bases). The CDR3 extends over 15 amino acids. CDR1 and CDR2 from the germline V gene are SGHKS and YYEKEE (reference sequence). Trimming removed 1 base at V and 4 bases at J, with 14 bases between. The CDR3 protein is CASSLSRGGTYGYTF. Written as DNA, the CDR3 is TGTGCCAGCAGCTTGAGCAGGGGAGGGACCTATGGCTACACCTTC.

J is TRBJ2-2 and V is TRBV9; the D gene is possibly TRBD1 (5 bases). CDR3 length: 15 amino acids. Germline-derived CDR1 and CDR2 are SGDLS and YYNGEE. V was cut by 0 bases and J by 1 base, with 7 bases left in between. DNA of the CDR3: TGTGCCAGCAGCGTAGGGACAAGGAACACCGGGGAGCTGTTTTTT. Its protein product is CASSVGTRNTGELFF.

The chain uses TRBV18 and TRBJ1-2; D remains unclear. Trimming removed 2 bases from V and 1 base from J, with 11 bases in between. Looked up from germline, CDR1 is KGHSH and CDR2 is LQKENI. The CDR3 is made up of 15 amino acids. CDR3 DNA: TGTGCCAGCTCACCAGTGACGGTCCTTAACTATGGCTACACCTTC. It yields the protein CASSPVTVLNYGYTF.

CDR3 protein: CASSYGATKGTQYF. For the CDR3, the DNA is TGTGCCAGCAGTTACGGGGCGACCAAAGGTACGCAGTATTTT. The chain has TRBV6-6 and TRBJ2-3, with D possibly being TRBD1 (5 bases). V shed 2 bases and J shed 8 bases, with 14 bases lying between them. Germline CDR1 and CDR2: MNHNY and SVGAGI (reference sequence). The CDR3 runs to 14 residues.

This clone was seen just once. The chain combines TRBV5-4 with TRBJ2-2; perhaps TRBD2 as D (6 bases). Germline CDR1 SGHNT, CDR2 YYREEE (reference sequence). The V end was cut by 0 bases, the J end by 3 bases, with 12 bases between. The CDR3 spans 16 residues. CDR3 coding DNA: TGTGCCAGCAGCTTGGTGGCGCTAGCGTACACCGGGGAGCTGTTTTTT. Translated: CASSLVALAYTGELFF.

This clone was detected only once. The rearrangement links TRBV6-5 to TRBJ1-1; D is ambiguous. The length of the CDR3 is 14 residues. Germline V CDR1 and CDR2: MNHEY, SVGAGI. Between the trimmed V and J ends, which lost 2 bases and 9 bases, there was a span of 16 bases. CDR3 sequence reads: CASSYPTIGGKAFF. Written as DNA, the CDR3 is TGTGCCAGCAGTTACCCCACCATTGGAGGGAAAGCTTTCTTT.

The V and J genes are TRBV4-1 and TRBJ2-7; D remains unclear. V gave up 0 bases and J gave up 0 bases, with 12 bases separating them. The CDR3 sequence is 16 residues long. The germline V gene encodes CDR1 MGHRA and CDR2 YSYEKL. The CDR3 DNA reads as TGCGCCAGCAGCCAAGAGACTCAGGTCCACTCCTACGAGCAGTACTTC. It translates to CASSQETQVHSYEQYF.

The V call is TRBV6-5, the J call TRBJ1-1; TRBD1 might be the D (5 bases). V was pared by 6 bases and J by 1 base, with 9 bases between. Germline loops: CDR1 MNHEY, CDR2 SVGAGI. The CDR3 totals 13 residues. Written as DNA, the CDR3 is TGTGCCAGCAGACTGACAGAGAACACTGAAGCTTTCTTT. The encoded protein is CASRLTENTEAFF.

This chain links TRBV18 with TRBJ1-1; 7 bases are a match to TRBD1. In germline, CDR1 is KGHSH, CDR2 LQKENI. The CDR3 covers 15 residues. V was clipped by 2 bases and J by 2 bases; unmatched bases: 5. CDR3 bases: TGTGCCAGCTCACCATTAGGGACAGCTAACACTGAAGCTTTCTTT. As protein: CASSPLGTANTEAFF.

V and J are TRBV4-1 and TRBJ1-1; D call uncertain. The V gene's germline CDR1 is MGHRA and CDR2 YSYEKL. This CDR3 spans 15 amino acids. Trimming took 1 base from V and 4 from J, leaving 13 bases between them. The CDR3 coding sequence is TGCGCCAGCAGCCAAGGGGCCAGGTCGGCCACTGAAGCTTTCTTT. Residues: CASSQGARSATEAFF.

The chain uses TRBV12-5 and TRBJ1-6; no firm D call. The germline CDR1 and CDR2 sequences are LGHNT and FRNRAP. The CDR3 loop spans 17 amino acids. The V end was cut by 0 bases, the J end by 0 bases, with 9 bases between. The CDR3 region is CASGLVPGSSYNSPLHF. The CDR3 DNA sequence: TGTGCTAGTGGTTTGGTACCCGGGAGCTCCTATAATTCACCCCTCCACTTT. Combining the CDR3 with reference TRBV12-5 and TRBJ1-6 gives the whole variable domain DARVTQTPRHKVTEMGQEVTMRCQPILGHNTVFWYRQTMMQGLELLAYFRNRAPLDDSGMPKDRFSAEMPDATLATLKIQPSEPRDSAVYFCASGLVPGSSYNSPLHFGNGTRLTVT.

CDR3 nucleotides: TGTGCCAGCAGTGACGGGAGAATCACTGAAGCTTTCTTT. It is translated as CASSDGRITEAFF. The chain employs TRBV6-1 and TRBJ1-1, with no clear D. The CDR3 sequence is 13 residues long. Germline-derived CDR1 and CDR2 are MNHNS and SASEGT. Trimming removed 3 bases at V and 4 bases at J, with 9 bases between.

This chain connects TRBV5-6 to TRBJ1-2; no firm D call. The V gene's germline CDR1 is SGHDT and CDR2 YYEEEE. The CDR3 runs 14 residues. V dropped 6 bases and J dropped 5 bases, with 17 bases sitting between them. The CDR3 loop reads CASNQQLFRYGYTF. CDR3 DNA sequence: TGTGCCAGCAACCAACAGCTTTTCCGATATGGCTACACCTTC.

In its sample, this clone was seen once. The chain employs TRBV4-3 and TRBJ2-3; 8 bases are shared with TRBD2. V lost 0 bases and J lost 2; bases outside the gene matches: 4. Germline V gene lookup returns CDR1 LGHNA and CDR2 YSLEER. CDR3 length: 16 residues. CDR3 sequence (DNA): TGCGCCAGCAGCCAAGAGCCGGGGGGGTACACAGATACGCAGTATTTT. Encoded protein: CASSQEPGGYTDTQYF.

V gene TRBV27 combines with J gene TRBJ2-7; 8 bases are a match to TRBD1. This CDR3 region has 12 residues. V trimming: 8 bases; J trimming: 7 bases; junction bases outside the gene matches: 7. CDR1 is MNHEY, CDR2 SMNVEV, per germline (reference sequence). In DNA form, the CDR3 reads TGTGCCAGCGGACAGGGTTTTCGGGAGCAGTACTTC. It codes for CASGQGFREQYF.

The gene calls are TRBV2 and TRBJ2-7, with TRBD1 identical over 7 bases. CDR3 size: 12 residues. V shed 5 bases, J shed 3 bases, and the junction held 1 base outside the gene matches. Germline values: CDR1 SNHLY, CDR2 FYNNEI. CDR3 residues: CASSRQGYEQYF. The CDR3 DNA reads as TGTGCCAGCAGTAGACAGGGCTACGAGCAGTACTTC.